The clone carrying this T cell receptor (beta chain) was observed a few times. The antigen remains undetermined. The sample is drawn from a study of blood T cells in healthy people across ages. General study points: Naive T cell percentage strongly correlated with TCR beta diversity.

V lost 7 bases to trimming and J lost 6 bases; unmatched junction nucleotides: 10. The CDR3 consists of 13 residues. Per the germline V gene, CDR1 is DFQATT and CDR2 is SNEGSKA (reference sequence). A J-beta primer mix and a sample-barcoded 5' primer were used in a second PCR of about 7 to 12 cycles. Each cDNA molecule was tagged by a template-switch adaptor with 12 random nucleotides. TCRdb re-called the 5' RACE reads through MiXCR, storing one row per CDR3 protein. The table lists more than 500,000 distinct CDR3 sequences, about 27% of them singletons, with 3.6% in the top ten. The data were also submitted as part of a second study, on T cells of mothers and their children.

The receptor was isolated from a boy aged 2 to 10 in good health. Sequencing used blood. This chain joins TRBV20-1 and TRBJ2-7, with 9 bases identical to TRBD2. CDR3 amino acids: CSVKASGRFEQYF. DNA for the CDR3: TGCAGTGTTAAGGCCAGCGGGAGGTTCGAGCAGTACTTC.